Listed here are 21 T cell receptor beta chains from one sample, sequenced in a study of blood T cell repertoires in COVID-19. The repertoire was sequenced with immunoSEQ multiplex PCR; TCRdb's copy has only in-frame clones and lacks some. Of some 150,000 clones in the sample, roughly 73% were seen once. The sample taken for sequencing was peripheral blood. These receptors were collected from a woman in her forties or fifties with active or convalescent COVID-19.

The chain employs TRBV9 and TRBJ2-2, with TRBD2 identical over 8 bases. The germline gives CDR1 SGDLS, CDR2 YYNGEE. V dropped 4 bases and J dropped 7; count of bases not matched to a gene: 6. The CDR3 totals 14 residues. CDR3 region: CASSYSGISGELFF. The DNA of the CDR3 is TGTGCCAGCAGCTATAGCGGGATAAGCGGGGAGCTGTTTTTT.

The chain joins TRBV5-5 to TRBJ1-4; weak D call: TRBD1 (6 bases). Looked up from germline, CDR1 is SGHKS and CDR2 is YYEKEE (reference sequence). This CDR3 region has 14 residues. The V end lost 0 bases, the J end lost 7 bases, and 10 bases lay between the germline ends. CDR3 coding DNA: TGTGCCAGCAGCTTGGCAGGGGTTACTGAAAAACTGTTTTTT. Its protein product is CASSLAGVTEKLFF.

This chain connects TRBV18 to TRBJ2-7, with 7 bases identical to TRBD2. Germline V gene sequence: CDR1 KGHSH, CDR2 LQKENI. The CDR3 length is 16 residues. The ends lost 3 bases at V and 2 bases at J; junction bases unmatched: 10. The CDR3 here is CASSPGQRGAPYEQYF. The CDR3 DNA reads as TGTGCCAGCTCACCGGGCCAGCGGGGTGCCCCCTACGAGCAGTACTTC. Combining the CDR3 with reference TRBV18 and TRBJ2-7 gives the whole variable domain NAGVMQNPRHLVRRRGQEARLRCSPMKGHSHVYWYRQLPEEGLKFMVYLQKENIIDESGMPKERFSAEFPKEGPSILRIQQVVRGDSAAYFCASSPGQRGAPYEQYFGPGTRLTVT.

The chain couples TRBV30 to TRBJ2-1; no firm D call. Germline assignment: CDR1 GTSNPN and CDR2 SVGIG (reference sequence). V shed 0 bases and J shed 8 bases, with 14 bases lying between them. This CDR3 is built from 14 residues. The CDR3 DNA reads TGTGCCTGGAGTGTCCTTGCCCGAGATGATGAGCAGTTCTTC. The encoded protein is CAWSVLARDDEQFF.

About this clone itself: Germline and junction disagree at one end, which may indicate a read error. The genes are TRBV6-5 and TRBJ1-2, with 7 bases identical to TRBD1. This CDR3 region has 14 residues. From germline, CDR1 is MNHEY and CDR2 SVGAGI. The CDR3 DNA is TGTGCCAGCAGTCTACGGCACAGGGGCGATGGGTACACCTTC. Amino acids: CASSLRHRGDGYTF.

The gene calls are TRBV19 and TRBJ1-2; a possible D gene is TRBD1 (5 bases). Trimming took 5 bases from V and 2 from J, leaving 9 bases between them. This CDR3 region has 13 residues. Germline V gene lookup returns CDR1 LNHDA and CDR2 SQIVND (reference sequence). The CDR3: CASSQAGNYGYTF. The CDR3 DNA sequence: TGTGCCAGTAGTCAGGCAGGGAACTATGGCTACACCTTC.

The chain uses TRBV7-2 and TRBJ2-7; D is unclear. The CDR3 extends over 13 amino acids. V lost 1 base, J lost 3 bases, and 7 bases lay in between. From germline, CDR1 is SGHTA and CDR2 FQGNSA. Here the CDR3 reads CASSLGRFYEQYF. CDR3 DNA: TGTGCCAGCAGCTTAGGGCGGTTCTACGAGCAGTACTTC.

The sample holds one count of this clone. CDR3 protein: CASSSGLAGGRSGEQYF. In DNA, the CDR3 is TGTGCCAGCTCGTCGGGACTAGCGGGGGGGCGATCGGGCGAGCAGTACTTC. The chain carries TRBV18 and TRBJ2-7, with 16 nucleotides matching TRBD2. CDR3 length equals 17 residues. J lost 6 bases, V lost 6 bases, and 11 bases had no gene match. CDR1 and CDR2 (germline): KGHSH, LQKENI.

This clone came up a few times. The chain is built from TRBV7-9 and TRBJ2-7; D gene ambiguous. Trimming cost V 3 bases and J 2 bases, with 5 bases left between them. This CDR3 spans 12 amino acids. From germline, CDR1 is SEHNR and CDR2 FQNEAQ (reference sequence). The CDR3 nucleotides read TGTGCCAGCAGCTTCCGCGCCTACGAGCAGTACTTC. Amino acid sequence: CASSFRAYEQYF.

V and J are TRBV21-1 and TRBJ1-5; the table's D call of TRBD1 was not tested on the DNA. TRBV21-1 is a listed pseudogene. This CDR3 spans 14 amino acids. The chain's CDR3 is CASADRGPNQPQHF. CDR3 coding DNA: TGTGCCAGCGCCGACAGGGGCCCCAATCAGCCCCAGCATTTT.

This clone has a count of ten or more. The rearrangement links TRBV6-1 to TRBJ2-2; D not certain. The V gene lost 3 bases and the J gene lost 1 base, with 3 bases spanning the gap. CDR3 size: 13 residues. CDR1 and CDR2 (germline): MNHNS, SASEGT. The CDR3 is CASSDGNTGELFF. The CDR3 DNA reads TGTGCCAGCAGTGACGGGAACACCGGGGAGCTGTTTTTT.

The table lists this clone with a few counts. V usage is TRBV4-3 and J usage is TRBJ2-7; D uncertain. The length of the CDR3 is 14 residues. V was shortened by 6 bases and J by 3 bases, with 15 bases between the two germline ends. Germline lookup yields CDR1 LGHNA and CDR2 YSLEER. The CDR3 DNA sequence: TGCGCCAGCAGTCCTTCGTGGCATTTCTACGAGCAGTACTTC. Translating gives CASSPSWHFYEQYF.

The rearrangement uses TRBV7-8 and TRBJ1-3; D possibly corresponds to TRBD1 (6 bases). Germline loops: CDR1 SGHVS, CDR2 FQNEAQ. Trimming took 5 bases from V and 4 from J, leaving 9 bases between them. The CDR3 loop spans 13 amino acids. The CDR3 region is CASSPGQGNTIYF. Here the CDR3 DNA reads TGTGCCAGCAGCCCAGGACAGGGAAACACCATATATTTT.

The rearrangement links TRBV6-5 to TRBJ1-2; 11 positions match TRBD1. Germline V gives CDR1 MNHEY, CDR2 SVGAGI. The CDR3 length is 15 residues. Losses at the gene ends were 6 bases for V and 3 bases for J; bases not matched to a gene: 6. The CDR3 spells CASSGRTGGDYGYTF. As DNA, the CDR3 is TGTGCCAGCAGCGGGAGGACAGGGGGCGACTATGGCTACACCTTC.

The chain joins TRBV5-5 to TRBJ1-1; 9 bases are shared with TRBD1. This CDR3 is 15 amino acids long. Germline CDR1 SGHKS, CDR2 YYEKEE (reference sequence). V lost 2 bases to trimming and J lost 1 base; unmatched junction nucleotides: 3. The chain's CDR3 is CASSFDRGANTEAFF. DNA of the CDR3: TGTGCCAGCAGCTTCGACAGGGGGGCGAACACTGAAGCTTTCTTT.

In its sample, this clone was seen once. The V and J genes are TRBV6-2 or TRBV6-3 and TRBJ2-3; 8 bases fit TRBD2. This CDR3 spans 16 amino acids. V gave up 2 bases and J gave up 4 bases; unmatched junction bases: 8. Germline V gene sequence: CDR1 MNHEY, CDR2 SVGEGT. CDR3 amino acids: CASSYGHAGGADTQYF. The CDR3 DNA follows: TGTGCCAGCAGTTACGGTCACGCGGGAGGCGCAGATACGCAGTATTTT.

This rearrangement joins TRBV5-1 to TRBJ1-5, with D perhaps matching TRBD1 (6 bases). Per germline, CDR1 SGHRS and CDR2 YFSETQ. Trimming removed 5 bases from V and 2 bases from J, with 8 bases in between. The CDR3 length is 13 residues. In DNA, the CDR3 is TGCGCCAGCAGTCCAGGGGGCAATCAGCCCCAGCATTTT. Encoded protein: CASSPGGNQPQHF. The full variable domain, completed using reference TRBV5-1 and TRBJ1-5, is KAGVTQTPRYLIKTRGQQVTLSCSPISGHRSVSWYQQTPGQGLQFLFEYFSETQRNKGNFPGRFSGRQFSNSRSEMNVSTLELGDSALYLCASSPGGNQPQHFGDGTRLSIL.

The chain employs TRBV5-1 and TRBJ1-6; D unclear. The CDR3 sequence is 14 residues long. V lost 0 bases and J lost 7, with 8 bases in between. CDR1 SGHRS and CDR2 YFSETQ come from the germline V gene. CDR3 loop: CASSLERSNSPLHF. The DNA of the CDR3 is TGCGCCAGCAGCTTGGAGCGGTCGAATTCACCCCTCCACTTT.

This clone was observed a handful of times. The junction departs from germline at one end; a sequencing error may be responsible. V gene TRBV30 combines with J gene TRBJ1-6; D is possibly TRBD1 (5 bases). The CDR3 length is 8 residues. In germline, CDR1 is GTSNPN, CDR2 SVGIG (reference sequence). The CDR3 bases are TGTGCCTCCCCTTCAGCAGGGTTT. Its translation: CASPSAGF.

The genes are TRBV2 and TRBJ1-6; 8 bases match TRBD1. Losses at the gene ends were 6 bases for V and 8 bases for J; bases not matched to a gene: 6. The germline gives CDR1 SNHLY, CDR2 FYNNEI. The length of the CDR3 is 14 residues. CDR3 residues: CASRKDRVDSPLHF. CDR3 coding DNA: TGTGCCAGCAGAAAGGACAGGGTGGATTCACCCCTCCACTTT.

J is TRBJ1-2 and V is TRBV6-2 or TRBV6-3; D is possibly TRBD1 (6 bases). CDR1 and CDR2 from the germline V gene are MNHEY and SVGEGT. Trimming cost V 4 bases and J 4 bases, with 13 bases left between them. The CDR3 has 14 residues. The CDR3 DNA follows: TGTGCCAGCAGTTGGGTGGACAGCCCCTATGGCTACACCTTC. Translating gives CASSWVDSPYGYTF.